This TCR beta chain was sequenced for a study of cytomegalovirus exposure and HLA in healthy donors. Findings and limits, study-wide: As was reported, the classifier diagnosed cytomegalovirus status with high specificity and sensitivity.

Assay used: immunoSEQ multiplex PCR; TCRdb lists only in-frame clones, some missing. The repertoire has roughly 70,000 clones, over 95% of them found once; the top ten carry about 4.5%. Concerning this clone: Its antigen remains unknown. This specimen includes other DNA sequences encoding the same CDR3.

This TCR was recovered from a woman in her late teens or twenties in good health and CMV-seropositive. The specimen sequenced was PBMCs.

The CDR3 region is CASSLGGQGDQPQHF. The CDR3, as DNA: TGTGCCAGCAGTTTAGGGGGACAGGGGGATCAGCCCCAGCATTTT. The chain employs TRBV28 and TRBJ1-5; 11 nucleotides align to TRBD1. V was clipped by 2 bases and J by 5 bases; unmatched bases: 2. The germline gives CDR1 MDHEN, CDR2 SYDVKM. The CDR3 has 15 residues.